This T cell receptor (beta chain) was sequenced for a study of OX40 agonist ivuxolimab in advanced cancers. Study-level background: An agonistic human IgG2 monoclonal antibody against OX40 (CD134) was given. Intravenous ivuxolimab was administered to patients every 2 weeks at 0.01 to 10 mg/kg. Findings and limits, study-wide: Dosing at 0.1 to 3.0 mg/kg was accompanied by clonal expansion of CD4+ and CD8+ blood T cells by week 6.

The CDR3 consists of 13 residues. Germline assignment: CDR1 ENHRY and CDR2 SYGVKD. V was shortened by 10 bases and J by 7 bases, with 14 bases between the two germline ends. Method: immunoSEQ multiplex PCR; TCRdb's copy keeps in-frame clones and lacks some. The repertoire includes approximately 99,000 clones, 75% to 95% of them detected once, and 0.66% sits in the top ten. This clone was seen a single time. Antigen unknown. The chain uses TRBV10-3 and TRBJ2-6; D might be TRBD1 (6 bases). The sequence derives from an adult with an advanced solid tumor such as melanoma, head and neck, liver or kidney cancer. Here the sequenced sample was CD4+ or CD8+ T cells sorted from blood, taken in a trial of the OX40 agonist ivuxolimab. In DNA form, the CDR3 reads TGTGCCAGCGGACAGTCTTTAGCCAACGTCCTGACTTTC. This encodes CASGQSLANVLTF.